This is a list of T cell receptor beta chains from one sample in a study of T cells after yellow fever vaccination. TCRdb reanalysed the 5' RACE reads using MiXCR and keeps one entry per CDR3 protein. Of some 29,000 distinct CDR3 sequences in the sample, about 5% are singletons; the top ten hold about 38%. The specimen was CD8+ T cells sorted from PBMCs, collected 10 days after the yellow fever booster vaccination. These receptors all come from a man aged 30 to 39 who received the YFV17D yellow fever vaccine. Both conserved end residues are part of each CDR3. Fields, in order: D gene, V gene, J gene, clone size, CDR3 protein, CDR3 DNA. The D gene is left open where the match is weak. Some rows have no size entry. The others give once, few or many, or a class for an expanded clone.

TRBD2	TRBV18	TRBJ2-1	NA	CASSPRGSGSSYNEQFF	TGTGCCAGCTCACCGAGAGGTAGCGGGAGCTCCTACAATGAGCAGTTCTTC
NA	TRBV6-5	TRBJ2-7	many	CASSSDYSYEQYF	TGTGCCAGCAGTTCGGACTACTCCTACGAGCAGTACTTC
NA	TRBV6-1	TRBJ2-1	many	CASSEGGGADEQFF	TGTGCCAGCAGTGAAGGAGGAGGGGCGGATGAGCAGTTCTTC
NA	TRBV29-1	TRBJ2-7	many	CSVVHVEGSYEQYF	TGCAGCGTTGTTCACGTAGAGGGGTCCTACGAGCAGTACTTC
NA	TRBV18	TRBJ1-1	many	CASFGGIPTFYYEAFF	TGTGCCAGCTTCGGGGGGATCCCAACCTTCTACTATGAAGCTTTCTTT
TRBD2	TRBV7-3	TRBJ2-3	many	CASSLTPSGSADTQYF	TGTGCCAGCAGCTTAACGCCTAGCGGGAGTGCAGATACGCAGTATTTT
NA	TRBV27	TRBJ2-1	many	CASGSYNEQFF	TGTGCCAGCGGCTCCTACAATGAGCAGTTCTTC
NA	TRBV7-2	TRBJ2-7	many	CASGGTPTFYEQYF	TGTGCCAGTGGCGGTACACCCACTTTCTACGAGCAGTACTTC
NA	TRBV7-7	TRBJ2-1	many	CASSLAGRDNEQFF	TGTGCCAGCAGCTTAGCCGGACGGGACAATGAGCAGTTCTTC
NA	TRBV7-9	TRBJ1-2	many	CASSTPHGYTF	TGTGCCAGCAGCACTCCCCATGGCTACACCTTC
TRBD2	TRBV6-2/TRBV6-3	TRBJ2-7	many	CASSPLTSGRPAGEQYF	TGTGCCAGCAGTCCGCTGACTAGCGGGAGGCCGGCGGGCGAGCAGTACTTC
TRBD2	TRBV27	TRBJ2-5	many	CASSLVSGNTQETQYF	TGTGCCAGCAGTTTAGTTAGCGGGAACACCCAAGAGACCCAGTACTTC
NA	TRBV10-3	TRBJ2-1	few	CAISEGGARVNEQFF	TGTGCCATCAGTGAAGGGGGGGCCAGGGTCAATGAGCAGTTCTTC